This T cell receptor (beta chain) derives from a study of early T cells in non-severe SARS-CoV-2 infection. In the study overall: Sequencing used unsorted whole-blood bulk RNA, so chains lack pairing.

Study-wide points: Anti-spike CD8 responses were favored in VDJdb matching, and private and CD4 specificities were missed.

This clonotype has more than one count but fewer than ten. The antigen is not known. Researchers tagged individual cDNA molecules with unique molecular identifiers. TCRdb processed the 5' RACE reads anew with MiXCR; each CDR3 protein has one entry. The table lists 55,000 to 70,000 distinct CDR3 sequences, 10% of them singletons. The sequence was obtained from an adult who was a healthcare worker with PCR-confirmed SARS-CoV-2 infection or an uninfected control (not recorded which). Input material: whole blood.

CDR3 residues: CASSAPTGNDNSPLHF. The DNA of the CDR3 is TGTGCCAGCAGCGCCCCGACAGGGAATGATAATTCACCCCTCCACTTT. The rearrangement uses TRBV7-8 and TRBJ1-6; 7 bases map to TRBD1. Unmatched junction bases numbered 9, after V lost 5 bases and J lost 5 bases. The CDR3 totals 16 residues. Germline CDR1 reads SGHVS; CDR2 reads FQNEAQ. Full variable domain (missing parts from reference TRBV7-8 and TRBJ1-6): GAGVSQSPRYKVAKRGQDVALRCDPISGHVSLFWYQQALGQGPEFLTYFQNEAQLDKSGLPSDRFFAERPEGSVSTLKIQRTQQEDSAVYLCASSAPTGNDNSPLHFGNGTRLTVT.